This T cell receptor (beta chain) is drawn from a study of shared clonotypes between healthy human individuals. The study, taken as a whole, reports: Of the naive CD4 clonotypes, approximately 5% were shared across several donors. Owing to a small donor count, the genetic and exposure-history diversity represented was limited. What naive subsets generally showed was a larger estimated richness than memory subsets showed.

Sorted subsets were amplified in replicate PCRs using 200 ng DNA, about 30,000 T cell genomes. TCRdb's copy holds only in-frame clones and misses some; the assay was immunoSEQ multiplex PCR. The sample includes 1,100,000 or so clones, 78% seen only once; the top ten take approximately 0.5%. Comment on this clone: Its antigen is undetermined.

Germline lookup yields CDR1 SGHRS and CDR2 YFSETQ. The CDR3 runs 12 residues. V shed 7 bases and J 1 base; nucleotides not matched to a gene: 0. This clonotype was obtained from a man aged 18 to 35 in good health. Some clones in this sample may be carry-over from other donors' samples. V is TRBV5-1 and J is TRBJ2-3; TRBD1 matches at 7 bases. Sequencing was carried out using memory CD4+ T cells from PBMCs. Subset reported: CD45RA-negative fraction. CDR3 nucleotides: TGCGCCAGCGGACAGGGCACAGATACGCAGTATTTT. This sequence encodes CASGQGTDTQYF.